Here is one TCR beta chain with its context. Germline trimming cut 5 bases from V and 6 bases from J; bases unmatched to any gene: 8. The CDR3 sequence is 14 residues long. Germline assignment: CDR1 SGHTA and CDR2 FQGNSA. Researchers prepared the TCRbeta library using unique molecular identifiers, the study reports. TCRdb analysed the PCR reads with MiXCR anew, one entry per CDR3 protein. The table shows 250,000 to 300,000 distinct CDR3 sequences, with 9.9% occurring only once. This sample is drawn from a study of T-cell reconstitution after alpha-beta-depleted transplantation in children. V gene TRBV7-2 combines with J gene TRBJ1-1, with 8 positions matching TRBD1. Sequences were derived from PBMCs from the stem cell graft donor, sampled from the stem cell graft. The source of this sequence is a human donor who donated a stem cell graft to a child with SCID. CDR3 sequence reads: CASSPDRVGPEAFF. The CDR3 DNA is TGTGCCAGCAGCCCGGACAGGGTCGGCCCTGAAGCTTTCTTT.